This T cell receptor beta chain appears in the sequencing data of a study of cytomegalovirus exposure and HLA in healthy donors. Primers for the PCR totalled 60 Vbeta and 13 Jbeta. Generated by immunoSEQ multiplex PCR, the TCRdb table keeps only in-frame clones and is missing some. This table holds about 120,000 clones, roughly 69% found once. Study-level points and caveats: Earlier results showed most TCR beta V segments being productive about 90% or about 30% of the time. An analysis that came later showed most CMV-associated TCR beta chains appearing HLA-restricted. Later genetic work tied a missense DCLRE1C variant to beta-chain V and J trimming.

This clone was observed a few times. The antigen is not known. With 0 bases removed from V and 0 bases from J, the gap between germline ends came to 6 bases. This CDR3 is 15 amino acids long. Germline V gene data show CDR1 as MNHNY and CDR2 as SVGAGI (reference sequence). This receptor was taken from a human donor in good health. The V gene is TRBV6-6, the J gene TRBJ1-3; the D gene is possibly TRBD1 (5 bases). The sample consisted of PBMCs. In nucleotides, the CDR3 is TGTGCCAGCAGTTACTCGGGGGGCTCTGGAAACACCATATATTTT. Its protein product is CASSYSGGSGNTIYF.